This section outlines one T cell receptor beta chain sequence together with its context. These data come from a study of TIL therapy for anti-PD-1-resistant metastatic lung cancer. About the study: Tumors carried a median roughly 1.5 non-synonymous mutations per megabase.

Stated time point: pre-treatment sample, taken before nivolumab and TIL therapy. The libraries were made with immunoSEQ v3. Libraries were prepared by immunoSEQ multiplex PCR; TCRdb keeps only in-frame clonotypes and omits some of them. This sample has approximately 60,000 clones, with around four fifths found just once. Trimming shortened V by 4 bases and J by 5 bases, and 9 bases separated the two germline ends. Germline assignment: CDR1 MNHEY and CDR2 SVGEGT. CDR3 length: 13 residues. The source of this sequence is a person between 30 and 79 years old with non-small cell lung cancer. The genes are TRBV6-2 or TRBV6-3 and TRBJ2-1, with D perhaps TRBD1 (5 bases). The sequencing used blood, collected at baseline. CDR3 protein: CASSWQGNNEQFF. The DNA of the CDR3 is TGTGCCAGCAGTTGGCAGGGCAACAATGAGCAGTTCTTC.